The clone carrying this T cell receptor beta chain was recorded a few times. Its antigen is unknown. Profiled with immunoSEQ multiplex PCR; TCRdb holds only in-frame clones, not every one. The sample records 300,000 to 350,000 clones, around 88% being singletons. The sample comes from a study of Ad26.COV2.S vaccination and SARS-CoV-2 variants. About the study: Into the muscle, Ad26.COV2.S was dosed once or twice, 56 days apart.

CDR1 is LNHDA and CDR2 is SQIVND in the germline V gene (reference sequence). V was pared by 5 bases and J by 3 bases, with 16 bases between. CDR3 length: 15 residues. Study-level results: Overall T cell responses may have been underestimated by the analyses of TCR breadth and depth.

As for treatment: around 19 received Ad26.COV2.S at low or high dose, single or two shots; about 5 received placebo; per-sample allocation not given. After the first vaccine or placebo injection, samples were drawn on day 63. The chain has TRBV19 and TRBJ1-1, with D possibly matching TRBD1 (6 bases). The sample was peripheral blood, taken in a trial of Ad26.COV2.S vaccine versus placebo. This sequence was found in a person aged 18-60 years who received the Ad26.COV2.S COVID-19 vaccine or a placebo. CDR3 protein: CASSSHRQDHTEAFF. As DNA, the CDR3 is TGTGCCAGTAGTTCCCACCGACAGGACCACACTGAAGCTTTCTTT.